These 26 T cell receptor beta chains originate from one sample sequenced in a study of blood T cell repertoires in COVID-19. The data were produced by immunoSEQ multiplex PCR, yet TCRdb's version contains in-frame clones alone and is incomplete. This table holds approximately 210,000 clones, around 88% found once. Sequenced material: PBMCs or T cells enriched from blood (not recorded which). These receptors all come from a woman between 45 and 65 years old with acute COVID-19.

This clone came up a few times. The chain combines TRBV11-2 with TRBJ2-4, with 7 positions matching TRBD1. V lost 4 bases and J lost 8; bases outside the gene matches: 5. The CDR3 contains 13 residues. Per the germline V gene, CDR1 is SGHAT and CDR2 is FQNNGV. The CDR3 is CASSSTGRDIQYF. CDR3 nucleotides: TGTGCCAGCAGCTCGACAGGGCGGGACATTCAGTACTTC. Looking up the rest from reference TRBV11-2 and TRBJ2-4 gives the full variable domain: EAGVAQSPRYKIIEKRQSVAFWCNPISGHATLYWYQQILGQGPKLLIQFQNNGVVDDSQLPKDRFSAERLKGVDSTLKIQPAKLEDSAVYLCASSSTGRDIQYFGAGTRLSVL.

This chain links TRBV11-2 with TRBJ1-5, with 7 positions matching TRBD1. Germline assignment: CDR1 SGHAT and CDR2 FQNNGV. V lost 6 bases, J lost 0 bases, and 8 bases stayed unmatched. The CDR3 length is 16 residues. The CDR3 is CASRPDRRHSNQPQHF. The CDR3 DNA reads TGTGCCAGCAGACCGGACAGGAGACATAGCAATCAGCCCCAGCATTTT.

This clone was counted a few times. The rearrangement joins TRBV4-2 to TRBJ1-5; 9 nucleotides align to TRBD1. CDR1 and CDR2 from the germline V gene are LGHNA and YNFKEQ. The CDR3 covers 16 residues. The ends lost 1 base at V and 11 bases at J; junction bases unmatched: 12. The CDR3 region is CASSQGAQGAILTQHF. CDR3 nucleotide sequence: TGTGCCAGCAGCCAAGGAGCACAGGGGGCGATTTTGACCCAGCATTTT.

The genes are TRBV6-5 and TRBJ1-2; 11 bases align to TRBD1. The V and J ends lost 6 bases and 3 bases, in that order; junction bases with no gene match: 6. The CDR3 is made up of 15 amino acids. In germline, CDR1 is MNHEY, CDR2 SVGAGI. DNA of the CDR3: TGTGCCAGCAGGGCGGACAGGGGGCCCTACTATGGCTACACCTTC. Protein product: CASRADRGPYYGYTF.

This sequence joins TRBV27 and TRBJ1-2, with D unclear. The CDR3 is made up of 14 amino acids. CDR1 and CDR2 from the germline V gene are MNHEY and SMNVEV (reference sequence). V was pared by 0 bases and J by 0 bases, with 5 bases between. CDR3 nucleotide sequence: TGTGCCAGCAGTTTATCGCCAGCTAACTATGGCTACACCTTC. Protein sequence: CASSLSPANYGYTF.

V and J are TRBV29-1 and TRBJ2-7, with TRBD2 as a possible D gene (5 bases). V lost 2 bases to trimming and J lost 0 bases, with 5 bases between them. Per the germline V gene, CDR1 is SQVTM and CDR2 is ANQGSEA. The CDR3 sequence is 12 residues long. CDR3 nucleotide sequence: TGCAGCGTTGAACGGGACTCCTACGAGCAGTACTTC. Translating it yields CSVERDSYEQYF.

The count of this clone is one. The V and J genes are TRBV28 and TRBJ2-5, with 7 bases fitting TRBD1. The CDR3 covers 14 residues. The V segment lost 8 bases and the J segment 0 bases; nucleotides outside the gene matches: 6. Germline CDR1 reads MDHEN; CDR2 reads SYDVKM. CDR3 sequence: CASPLGTDQETQYF. CDR3 nucleotides: TGTGCCAGCCCCCTGGGGACAGACCAAGAGACCCAGTACTTC.

The count of this clone is one. This chain uses TRBV7-2 with TRBJ2-7, with 8 bases aligning to TRBD2. V was clipped by 1 base and J by 2 bases; unmatched bases: 16. This CDR3 comprises 19 residues. The V gene's germline CDR1 is SGHTA and CDR2 FQGNSA. The CDR3 nucleotides are TGTGCCAGCAGCTTAGTGGGGGGGGGTAGCGGGGAGGCCCCCTACGAGCAGTACTTC. Its protein is CASSLVGGGSGEAPYEQYF.

This clone was observed once. The DNA of the CDR3 is TGTGCCAGCAGTCCGAGACTAGCGGATTACGAGCAGTACTTC. This gives the protein CASSPRLADYEQYF. J is TRBJ2-7 and V is TRBV28; the match to TRBD2 covers 9 bases. V trimming: 5 bases; J trimming: 4 bases; junction bases outside the gene matches: 6. The germline V gene has CDR1 MDHEN and CDR2 SYDVKM. The CDR3 totals 14 residues.

The chain uses TRBV28 and TRBJ1-1; 7 bases line up with TRBD1. Trimming removed 3 bases from V and 4 bases from J; junction bases left unmatched: 5. The CDR3 sequence is 14 residues long. Germline assignment: CDR1 MDHEN and CDR2 SYDVKM. CDR3 nucleotide sequence: TGTGCCAGCAGTTTTAGAGGGGGCCTCACTGAAGCTTTCTTT. Its translation is CASSFRGGLTEAFF.

The chain couples TRBV7-6 to TRBJ2-7; D remains unclear. Between the trimmed V and J ends, which lost 5 bases and 7 bases, there was a span of 18 bases. There are 14 residues in the CDR3. From germline, CDR1 is SGHVS and CDR2 FNYEAQ. The CDR3 region is CASSPSRAGSEQYF. DNA of the CDR3: TGTGCCAGCAGCCCCTCTAGAGCCGGCTCTGAGCAGTACTTC.

The J gene is TRBJ1-2, the V gene TRBV6-5; 8 nucleotides agree with TRBD1. This CDR3 is built from 13 residues. Germline V gene lookup returns CDR1 MNHEY and CDR2 SVGAGI. V lost 2 bases and J lost 5; bases outside the gene matches: 1. The CDR3 here is CASSYRTGYGYTF. The CDR3, as DNA: TGTGCCAGCAGTTACCGGACAGGGTATGGCTACACCTTC.

The genes are TRBV28 and TRBJ2-5; 9 positions match TRBD2. There are 15 residues in the CDR3. Germline CDR1 and CDR2: MDHEN and SYDVKM. V lost 5 bases to trimming and J lost 7 bases; unmatched junction nucleotides: 11. This CDR3 reads CASSQAGTSYRTQYF. The CDR3 DNA is TGTGCCAGCAGTCAAGCCGGGACTAGCTATCGGACCCAGTACTTC.

The CDR3 coding sequence is TGTGCCAGCAGCGTATCCGGGACTAGCGGGTCTACTGAGCAGTTCTTC. Translating it yields CASSVSGTSGSTEQFF. The gene calls are TRBV9 and TRBJ2-1; 12 bases fit TRBD2. The trim removed 1 base at V and 9 bases at J, leaving 8 bases unmatched. This CDR3 has 16 amino acids. Germline CDR1 reads SGDLS; CDR2 reads YYNGEE.

V is TRBV27 and J is TRBJ2-7; TRBD2 aligns across 7 bases. The trim removed 4 bases at V and 3 bases at J, leaving 12 bases unmatched. CDR1 is MNHEY and CDR2 is SMNVEV in the germline V gene (reference sequence). The CDR3 is made up of 16 amino acids. CDR3 in DNA: TGTGCCAGCAGTTATAGCGTTGGGGGACTAAGCTACGAGCAGTACTTC. Protein: CASSYSVGGLSYEQYF.

Worth noting for this clone: Sequence at one end of the junction differs from germline and may be a read error. The chain is built from TRBV4-1 and TRBJ2-1; 7 nucleotides line up with TRBD2. CDR1 MGHRA and CDR2 YSYEKL come from the germline V gene. CDR3 length: 16 amino acids. DNA for the CDR3: TGCGCCAGCAGCCAAAAGGCGGCCAGGGACTACGATGAGCAGTTCTTC. Amino acid sequence: CASSQKAARDYDEQFF.

CDR3 in amino acids: CASSSNRQGVGQFF. The CDR3 nucleotides read TGTGCCAGCAGTTCGAACCGACAGGGGGTGGGGCAGTTCTTC. V usage is TRBV6-6 and J usage is TRBJ2-1; TRBD1 matches 9 bases. Germline V gives CDR1 MNHNY, CDR2 SVGAGI (reference sequence). V lost 4 bases and J lost 12; bases outside the gene matches: 10. The CDR3 consists of 14 residues.

The genes are TRBV30 and TRBJ2-1; TRBD2 is a possible D gene (6 bases). The germline gives CDR1 GTSNPN, CDR2 SVGIG (reference sequence). The CDR3 is 15 amino acids. Between the trimmed V and J ends, which lost 0 bases and 6 bases, there was a span of 15 bases. CDR3 sequence: CAWSVRGFRSNEQFF. The CDR3 DNA sequence: TGTGCCTGGAGTGTACGGGGGTTTAGGTCCAATGAGCAGTTCTTC. Drawing the rest from reference TRBV30 and TRBJ2-1, the complete variable domain is SQTIHQWPATLVQPVGSPLSLECTVEGTSNPNLYWYRQAAGRGLQLLFYSVGIGQISSEVPQNLSASRPQDRQFILSSKKLLLSDSGFYLCAWSVRGFRSNEQFFGPGTRLTVL.

The rearrangement links TRBV5-1 to TRBJ2-7; 7 bases line up with TRBD2. The CDR3 totals 15 residues. After removal of 1 base from V and 2 bases from J, the junction contained 6 bases not matched to a gene. Germline values: CDR1 SGHRS, CDR2 YFSETQ. The CDR3 loop is CASSLNGGSTYEQYF. DNA of the CDR3: TGCGCCAGCAGCTTGAACGGGGGGAGCACCTACGAGCAGTACTTC. The full variable domain, rest sourced from reference TRBV5-1 and TRBJ2-7, is KAGVTQTPRYLIKTRGQQVTLSCSPISGHRSVSWYQQTPGQGLQFLFEYFSETQRNKGNFPGRFSGRQFSNSRSEMNVSTLELGDSALYLCASSLNGGSTYEQYFGPGTRLTVT.

The genes are TRBV5-5 and TRBJ1-4; TRBD1 is a possible D gene (5 bases). Germline V gene sequence: CDR1 SGHKS, CDR2 YYEKEE (reference sequence). The CDR3 has 14 residues. The V end was cut by 0 bases, the J end by 10 bases, with 13 bases between. CDR3: CASSLGWVQGKLFF. CDR3 nucleotides: TGTGCCAGCAGCTTGGGGTGGGTTCAGGGAAAACTGTTTTTT.

The chain joins TRBV27 to TRBJ2-2; weak D call: TRBD2 (6 bases). Deletions cut 8 bases from V and 5 bases from J, with 18 bases between. This CDR3 spans 15 amino acids. Looked up from germline, CDR1 is MNHEY and CDR2 is SMNVEV (reference sequence). The CDR3 region has the DNA TGTGCCAGCTCCAGTGGGAGGATGGAAACCGGGGAGCTGTTTTTT. Translation gives CASSSGRMETGELFF.

The CDR3 is CASSRAGGFSYEQYF. CDR3 sequence (DNA): TGTGCCAGCAGCCGAGCGGGAGGGTTCTCCTACGAGCAGTACTTC. The rearrangement joins TRBV7-6 to TRBJ2-7; 10 bases agree with TRBD2. Germline CDR1 is SGHVS and CDR2 is FNYEAQ. The CDR3 length is 15 residues. With 5 bases clipped from V and 0 bases from J, the junction kept 4 bases outside the gene matches.

The rearrangement links TRBV28 to TRBJ1-2; the D gene is possibly TRBD1 (5 bases). This CDR3 spans 15 amino acids. CDR1 and CDR2 (germline): MDHEN, SYDVKM. Trimming took off 5 bases at V and 4 bases at J, with 17 bases between the two ends. The CDR3 DNA follows: TGTGCCAGCAGTATCTACAGGAAGGCAGCCTATGGCTACACCTTC. Translation: CASSIYRKAAYGYTF.

V usage is TRBV5-1 and J usage is TRBJ2-1; D gene uncertain. Germline CDR1 and CDR2: SGHRS and YFSETQ. The CDR3 extends over 13 amino acids. Trimming removed 1 base at V and 4 bases at J, with 6 bases between. The CDR3 DNA is TGCGCCAGCAGCTTGTCACAGTACAATGAGCAGTTCTTC. Protein sequence: CASSLSQYNEQFF.

The chain recombines TRBV19 with TRBJ1-3, with unresolved D. The V gene lost 3 bases and the J gene lost 0 bases, with 18 bases spanning the gap. The CDR3 contains 18 residues. The germline V gene encodes CDR1 LNHDA and CDR2 SQIVND (reference sequence). The CDR3 protein is CASSIAPTWADSGNTIYF. CDR3 in DNA: TGTGCCAGTAGTATCGCCCCAACCTGGGCTGACTCTGGAAACACCATATATTTT.

This clone was found a few times. DNA for the CDR3: TGTGCCAGCAGTTTGGGATCCACAGGGGGCGCGGGAGGCTACACCTTC. As protein: CASSLGSTGGAGGYTF. This chain connects TRBV28 to TRBJ1-2; 9 bases map to TRBD1. CDR3 length equals 16 residues. Trimming cost V 3 bases and J 8 bases; bases outside gene matches: 13. Looked up from germline, CDR1 is MDHEN and CDR2 is SYDVKM.